This T cell receptor (beta chain) was recorded in a study of beta chain features in type 1 diabetes. In the study overall: There was similarity between patients and healthy donors in age, gender and cell yields. Broader study findings: Type 1 diabetes patients had moderately but significantly shorter TCRB CDR3s in all four CD4+ subsets.

This clone is a singleton in its sample. No antigen is known for it. Per the germline V gene, CDR1 is MGHDK and CDR2 is SYGVNS. The CDR3 consists of 14 residues. V was trimmed by 6 bases and J by 2 bases, leaving 10 bases between them. What was sequenced were expressed TCRB transcripts, since all of the isolated RNA had been reverse transcribed. Only in-frame clones appear in the TCRdb table, and some are missing; sequencing was by immunoSEQ multiplex PCR. The sample consists of hundreds of thousands of clones, 15% to 19% of them appearing once. The chain is built from TRBV25-1 and TRBJ1-4; D is uncertain. Sequences were obtained from naive CD4+ T cells from blood. The clonotype was recovered from a man aged 18-30 years in good health. The CDR3 bases are TGTGCCAGCAGGGAGCCCGGGACTAATGAAAAACTGTTTTTT. This encodes CASREPGTNEKLFF.